Shown below are 28 T cell receptor beta chains from a single sample sequenced in a study of T cells after yellow fever vaccination. Each CDR3 protein is one row after TCRdb ran MiXCR on the 5' RACE reads. The sample consists of under 550,000 distinct CDR3 sequences, just over 20% of them appearing once. This specimen consisted of PBMCs, obtained less than 25 days after the first yellow fever vaccination. The source is a man between 18 and 35 years old who received the YFV17D yellow fever vaccine.

The sample holds a few counts of this clonotype. This chain joins TRBV27 and TRBJ1-1; D is unclear. Germline V CDR1 and CDR2: MNHEY, SMNVEV (reference sequence). Between the trimmed V and J ends, which lost 10 bases and 1 base, there was a span of 19 bases. This CDR3 is built from 15 residues. CDR3 sequence reads: CATHPSGGWNTEAFF. The CDR3 coding sequence is TGTGCCACCCACCCCTCGGGCGGTTGGAACACTGAAGCTTTCTTT.

This clonotype was seen more than once but under ten times. The chain uses TRBV11-2 and TRBJ2-6; 8 positions match TRBD1. Looked up from germline, CDR1 is SGHAT and CDR2 is FQNNGV. V dropped 4 bases and J dropped 3; count of bases not matched to a gene: 17. The CDR3 contains 20 residues. The CDR3 spells CASSWMVGRGRRSGANVLTF. In DNA, the CDR3 is TGTGCCAGCAGCTGGATGGTAGGCAGGGGGCGTAGAAGTGGGGCCAACGTCCTGACTTTC.

This clonotype has only a few counts. The chain carries TRBV6-1 and TRBJ2-7; TRBD1 aligns across 10 bases. With 4 bases clipped from V and 2 bases from J, the junction kept 5 bases outside the gene matches. The CDR3 runs to 15 residues. The germline V gene encodes CDR1 MNHNS and CDR2 SASEGT. In nucleotides, the CDR3 is TGTGCCAGCAGTGCAGACAGGGGGCCAACCTACGAGCAGTACTTC. Protein: CASSADRGPTYEQYF.

The chain carries TRBV7-9 and TRBJ1-5; 7 bases line up with TRBD1. CDR1 is SEHNR and CDR2 is FQNEAQ in the germline V gene (reference sequence). The length of the CDR3 is 14 residues. The J segment lost 5 bases and the V segment lost 4 bases, leaving 5 bases of the junction unmatched. CDR3 sequence reads: CASSSGTDYQPQHF. CDR3 sequence (DNA): TGTGCCAGCAGCTCCGGGACAGACTATCAGCCCCAGCATTTT.

There are a few counts of this clonotype. The rearrangement uses TRBV7-9 and TRBJ2-1; D is undetermined. Germline CDR1 reads SEHNR; CDR2 reads FQNEAQ (reference sequence). V lost 0 bases to trimming and J lost 2 bases, with 8 bases between them. CDR3 length: 15 residues. The CDR3 protein is CASSLAMATYNEQFF. The CDR3 bases are TGTGCCAGCAGCTTAGCGATGGCAACCTACAATGAGCAGTTCTTC.

The V and J genes are TRBV3-1 and TRBJ2-7, with TRBD2 identical over 14 bases. From germline, CDR1 is LGHDT and CDR2 YNNKEL (reference sequence). CDR3 length: 16 residues. V shed 3 bases and J 5 bases; nucleotides not matched to a gene: 6. CDR3 nucleotide sequence: TGTGCCAGCAGCCAGAGATGGACTAGCGGGGGGAACGAGCAGTACTTC. This sequence encodes CASSQRWTSGGNEQYF.

The rearrangement joins TRBV7-3 to TRBJ2-5, with D possibly matching TRBD2 (5 bases). Trimming took 5 bases from V and 5 from J, leaving 18 bases between them. The CDR3 runs to 15 residues. Per the germline V gene, CDR1 is SGHTA and CDR2 is FQGTGA. The CDR3: CASSLEPSPGETQYF. The CDR3 nucleotides read TGTGCCAGCAGCCTGGAGCCCAGTCCGGGGGAGACCCAGTACTTC.

The rearrangement uses TRBV25-1 and TRBJ1-1, with 8 bases that match TRBD1. J lost 4 bases, V lost 7 bases, and 14 bases had no gene match. This CDR3 is built from 16 residues. Germline CDR1 and CDR2: MGHDK and SYGVNS. The DNA of the CDR3 is TGTGCCAGCAAAGGCAGGGACAGGTTGAGCCGCACTGAAGCTTTCTTT. It yields the protein CASKGRDRLSRTEAFF.

This clonotype has a count of ten or more. This chain links TRBV4-2 with TRBJ2-5; D remains ambiguous. V was trimmed by 1 base and J by 5 bases, leaving 8 bases between them. The CDR3 runs 13 residues. The germline CDR1 and CDR2 sequences are LGHNA and YNFKEQ. The CDR3 is CASSQVVQETQYF. The CDR3 nucleotides are TGTGCCAGCAGCCAAGTGGTGCAGGAGACCCAGTACTTC.

The genes are TRBV7-2 and TRBJ2-3, with a weak D call TRBD1 (6 bases). The CDR3 spans 16 residues. Trimming took 2 bases from V and 4 from J, leaving 16 bases between them. Looked up from germline, CDR1 is SGHTA and CDR2 is FQGNSA. The CDR3 reads CASSLRVQGNADTQYF. For the CDR3, the DNA is TGTGCCAGCAGCTTAAGGGTCCAGGGGAACGCAGATACGCAGTATTTT. Looking up the rest from reference TRBV7-2 and TRBJ2-3 gives the full variable domain: GAGVSQSPSNKVTEKGKDVELRCDPISGHTALYWYRQSLGQGLEFLIYFQGNSAPDKSGLPSDRFSAERTGGSVSTLTIQRTQQEDSAVYLCASSLRVQGNADTQYFGPGTRLTVL.

This clonotype has at least ten counts. V gene TRBV23-1 combines with J gene TRBJ2-1; 7 bases map to TRBD1. TRBV23-1 is noted as an ORF with a role that remains uncertain. The V and J ends lost 8 bases and 4 bases, in that order; junction bases with no gene match: 8. The CDR3 length is 14 residues. The CDR3 DNA reads as TGCGCCAGCCCCGGGACAGCTTTATACAATGAGCAGTTCTTC. Its translation is CASPGTALYNEQFF.

This clonotype has a handful of counts. The genes are TRBV5-1 and TRBJ2-5; possibly TRBD1 or TRBD2 for D (5 bases each). The V and J ends lost 3 bases and 5 bases respectively, with 17 bases between them. The CDR3 extends over 15 amino acids. Germline V gene sequence: CDR1 SGHRS, CDR2 YFSETQ. In DNA, the CDR3 is TGCGCCAGCAGCTACTCCGGGACCAAGGGGGAGACCCAGTACTTC. Its protein product is CASSYSGTKGETQYF.

J is TRBJ1-4 and V is TRBV5-1; D ambiguous. The CDR3 totals 13 residues. Germline V gene sequence: CDR1 SGHRS, CDR2 YFSETQ. V lost 1 base and J lost 4, with 5 bases in between. The CDR3 nucleotides are TGCGCCAGCAGCTTGATCCTTAATGAAAAACTGTTTTTT. Its translation is CASSLILNEKLFF.

This clonotype was detected many times. The rearrangement uses TRBV5-4 and TRBJ2-3, with 8 bases aligning to TRBD1. This CDR3 has 14 residues. The junction had 8 bases not matched to a gene; V was cut back by 9 bases and J by 2 bases. Germline values: CDR1 SGHNT, CDR2 YYREEE (reference sequence). The chain's CDR3 is CATWGDRYTDTQYF. The CDR3 DNA reads TGTGCCACCTGGGGGGACAGGTACACAGATACGCAGTATTTT.

This clonotype came up a few times. The chain uses TRBV5-6 and TRBJ2-3; TRBD1 is a possible D gene (6 bases). This CDR3 region has 14 residues. The V gene's germline CDR1 is SGHDT and CDR2 YYEEEE. Trimming cost V 4 bases and J 2 bases, with 11 bases left between them. The CDR3 region is CASSHGQPTDTQYF. In nucleotides, the CDR3 is TGTGCCAGCAGCCACGGACAGCCCACAGATACGCAGTATTTT. The full variable domain, completed using reference TRBV5-6 and TRBJ2-3, is DAGVTQSPTHLIKTRGQQVTLRCSPKSGHDTVSWYQQALGQGPQFIFQYYEEEERQRGNFPDRFSGHQFPNYSSELNVNALLLGDSALYLCASSHGQPTDTQYFGPGTRLTVL.

A few counts support this clonotype. The rearrangement joins TRBV30 to TRBJ2-7, with D possibly TRBD2 on 5 matching bases. Trimming removed 1 base from V and 7 bases from J, with 8 bases in between. Germline CDR1 and CDR2: GTSNPN and SVGIG (reference sequence). The CDR3 runs to 11 residues. DNA for the CDR3: TGTGCCTGGAGTGGACGGAGGGAGCAGTACTTC. Encoded protein: CAWSGRREQYF.

This rearrangement joins TRBV5-1 to TRBJ2-2; 7 positions match TRBD2. V trimming: 2 bases; J trimming: 4 bases; junction bases outside the gene matches: 5. Per germline, CDR1 SGHRS and CDR2 YFSETQ. The CDR3 spans 15 residues. The CDR3 DNA follows: TGCGCCAGCAGCTTTGGCCTAGCGGTCACCGGGGAGCTGTTTTTT. Translated: CASSFGLAVTGELFF.

The J gene is TRBJ1-2, the V gene TRBV15; a weak D match, TRBD1 (6 bases). Trimming pared 1 base from V and 8 bases from J, leaving 11 bases between. The CDR3 is 13 residues long. Germline CDR1 reads LNHNV; CDR2 reads YYDKDF (reference sequence). In nucleotides, the CDR3 is TGTGCCACCAGCAGAGGGGACACTGGGGGCTACACCTTC. Amino acid sequence: CATSRGDTGGYTF.

This clonotype was recorded at least ten times. The J gene is TRBJ1-1, the V gene TRBV4-1, with 10 nucleotides matching TRBD1. Per germline, CDR1 MGHRA and CDR2 YSYEKL. Germline trimming cut 4 bases from V and 8 bases from J; bases unmatched to any gene: 16. The CDR3 sequence is 17 residues long. The CDR3 loop is CASSPGQGPGGTEEAFF. The CDR3 nucleotides are TGCGCCAGCAGCCCGGGACAGGGGCCAGGGGGCACTGAAGAAGCTTTCTTT.

This clonotype was observed a few times. This chain joins TRBV4-1 and TRBJ2-1; 11 bases map to TRBD2. CDR1 MGHRA and CDR2 YSYEKL come from the germline V gene. This CDR3 contains 15 residues. V shed 4 bases and J 8 bases; nucleotides not matched to a gene: 7. CDR3 in DNA: TGCGCCAGCAGCCTGACTAGCGGGGATCTCCATGAGCAGTTCTTC. As protein: CASSLTSGDLHEQFF.

The table lists this clonotype with a few counts. J is TRBJ2-2 and V is TRBV7-2, with 9 bases fitting TRBD2. Germline V CDR1 and CDR2: SGHTA, FQGNSA. The CDR3 sequence is 15 residues long. The V segment lost 5 bases and the J segment 3 bases; nucleotides outside the gene matches: 4. The CDR3 region has the DNA TGTGCCAGCAGCGACCTAGCGGGGTACACCGGGGAGCTGTTTTTT. Its protein is CASSDLAGYTGELFF.

V usage is TRBV10-3 and J usage is TRBJ2-7; 10 bases map to TRBD2. J was trimmed by 5 bases and V by 0 bases; bases with no gene match: 4. Germline V gene sequence: CDR1 ENHRY, CDR2 SYGVKD. The CDR3 consists of 15 residues. The CDR3 loop reads CAISESLAGWHEQYF. The CDR3, as DNA: TGTGCCATCAGTGAGTCACTAGCGGGGTGGCACGAGCAGTACTTC.

This clonotype has more than one count but fewer than ten. The V call is TRBV2, the J call TRBJ2-2, with D tentatively TRBD1 (6 bases). Germline assignment: CDR1 SNHLY and CDR2 FYNNEI. The ends were cut back, 7 bases at V and 2 bases at J, with 14 bases in the middle. The CDR3 sequence is 15 residues long. CDR3: CASTLDSINTGELFF. The CDR3 region has the DNA TGTGCCAGCACGCTGGACAGCATAAACACCGGGGAGCTGTTTTTT. The whole variable domain, remainder taken from reference TRBV2 and TRBJ2-2, is EPEVTQTPSHQVTQMGQEVILRCVPISNHLYFYWYRQILGQKVEFLVSFYNNEISEKSEIFDDQFSVERPDGSNFTLKIRSTKLEDSAMYFCASTLDSINTGELFFGEGSRLTVL.

This clonotype was seen more than once but under ten times. The gene calls are TRBV4-3 and TRBJ1-2, with D hard to call. V dropped 4 bases and J dropped 4 bases, with 16 bases sitting between them. This CDR3 is 15 amino acids long. CDR1 is LGHNA, CDR2 YSLEER, per germline. Written as DNA, the CDR3 is TGCGCCAGCAGCCGACAAAGCGACTTAATCTATGGCTACACCTTC. Its protein is CASSRQSDLIYGYTF.

The V gene is TRBV6-5, the J gene TRBJ2-5, with 9 nucleotides matching TRBD2. Germline V lookup: CDR1 MNHEY, CDR2 SVGAGI. The CDR3 contains 14 residues. V lost 2 bases to trimming and J lost 7 bases; unmatched junction nucleotides: 5. The CDR3 reads CASSYGGLARTQYF. In DNA form, the CDR3 reads TGTGCCAGCAGTTACGGGGGACTAGCTAGGACCCAGTACTTC.

This clonotype showed up just a few times. This sequence joins TRBV6-6 and TRBJ2-3; D remains ambiguous. Deletions cut 6 bases from V and 3 bases from J, with 7 bases between. This CDR3 is 12 amino acids long. CDR1 is MNHNY, CDR2 SVGAGI, per germline (reference sequence). In nucleotides, the CDR3 is TGTGCCAGCAGGGCTGAGACAGATACGCAGTATTTT. Protein product: CASRAETDTQYF.

This clonotype was picked up a small number of times. J is TRBJ2-5 and V is TRBV7-8; 8 bases agree with TRBD2. Trimming cost V 2 bases and J 1 base; bases outside gene matches: 6. Germline CDR1 SGHVS, CDR2 FQNEAQ. The length of the CDR3 is 16 residues. Written as DNA, the CDR3 is TGTGCCAGCAGCTTAAGGCCAGCGGGGGCCCAAGAGACCCAGTACTTC. This codes for CASSLRPAGAQETQYF.

The chain combines TRBV10-3 with TRBJ1-1; 10 positions agree with TRBD1. There are 13 residues in the CDR3. Germline CDR1 and CDR2: ENHRY and SYGVKD. V was pared by 6 bases and J by 4 bases, with 2 bases of the junction left unmatched. CDR3 residues: CAIRGQGSTEAFF. The CDR3 nucleotides are TGTGCCATCAGGGGACAGGGGAGCACTGAAGCTTTCTTT.